This TCR beta chain was identified in a study of shared clonotypes between healthy human individuals. This table comes from immunoSEQ multiplex PCR, and its TCRdb copy is limited to in-frame clones, with some not included. The table lists around 510,000 clones, 90% to 96% of them singletons, with about 0.06% in the top ten. From germline, CDR1 is KGHSH and CDR2 LQKENI. V lost 7 bases and J lost 8; bases outside the gene matches: 9. The CDR3 spans 13 residues. The source of this sequence is a woman between 25 and 40 years old in good health. Sample: naive CD4+ T cells sorted from blood. Subset specified: CD45RA+ positively selected. The chain is built from TRBV18 and TRBJ1-2, with 8 bases that match TRBD1. In DNA, the CDR3 is TGTGCCAGCTATGCCGGGACAGGAGGCGGCTACACCTTC. Protein: CASYAGTGGGYTF.